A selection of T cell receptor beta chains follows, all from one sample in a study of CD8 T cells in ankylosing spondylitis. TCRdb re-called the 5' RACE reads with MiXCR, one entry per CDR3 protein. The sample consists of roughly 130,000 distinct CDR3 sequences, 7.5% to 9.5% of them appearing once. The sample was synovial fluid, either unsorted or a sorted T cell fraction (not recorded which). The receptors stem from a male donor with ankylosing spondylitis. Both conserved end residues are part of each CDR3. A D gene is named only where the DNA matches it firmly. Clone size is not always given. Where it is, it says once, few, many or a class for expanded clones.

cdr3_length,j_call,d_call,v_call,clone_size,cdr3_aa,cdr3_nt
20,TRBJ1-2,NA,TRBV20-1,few,CSAVPHSKSRGGSVSYGYTF,TGCAGTGCTGTCCCTCACTCTAAATCTCGGGGGGGCAGCGTGAGCTATGGCTACACCTTC
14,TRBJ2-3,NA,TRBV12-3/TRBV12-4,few,CASSFGGGEATQYF,TGTGCCAGCAGTTTCGGAGGGGGGGAAGCTACGCAGTATTTT
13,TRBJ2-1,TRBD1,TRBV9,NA,CASQGGPGNEQFF,TGTGCCAGTCAAGGGGGCCCGGGGAATGAGCAGTTCTTC
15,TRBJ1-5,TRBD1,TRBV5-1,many,CASSPWTGGDQPQHF,TGCGCCAGCAGCCCCTGGACAGGGGGCGATCAGCCCCAGCATTTT
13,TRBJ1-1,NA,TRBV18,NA,CASSGSKRTEAFF,TGTGCCAGCTCAGGATCCAAAAGGACTGAAGCTTTCTTT
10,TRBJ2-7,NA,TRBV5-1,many,CASSSYEQYF,TGCGCCAGCAGCTCCTACGAGCAGTACTTC
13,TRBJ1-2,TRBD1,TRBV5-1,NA,CASSSTGDSGYTF,TGCGCCAGCAGCTCGACAGGGGATTCAGGCTACACCTTC
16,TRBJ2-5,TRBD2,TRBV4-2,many,CASTPGASGRAETQYF,TGTGCCAGCACCCCCGGAGCTAGCGGGAGGGCTGAGACCCAGTACTTC
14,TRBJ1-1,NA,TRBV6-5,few,CASSLGLTGSLAFF,TGTGCCAGCAGTTTGGGATTAACAGGGTCTCTAGCTTTCTTT
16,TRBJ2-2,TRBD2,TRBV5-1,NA,CASSYSLALNTGELFF,TGCGCCAGCAGCTACTCACTAGCGCTAAACACCGGGGAGCTGTTTTTT
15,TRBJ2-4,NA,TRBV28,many,CASSRGLLAKNIQYF,TGTGCCAGCAGTCGGGGCTTACTAGCCAAAAACATTCAGTACTTC
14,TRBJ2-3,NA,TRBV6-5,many,CASRSRVGLDTQYF,TGTGCCAGCAGATCTCGGGTCGGCTTGGATACGCAGTATTTT
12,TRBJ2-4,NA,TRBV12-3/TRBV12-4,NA,CASSFLREIQYF,TGTGCCAGCAGTTTCCTGAGGGAGATTCAGTACTTC
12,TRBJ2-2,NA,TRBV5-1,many,CASREFTGELFF,TGCGCCAGCAGGGAATTTACCGGGGAGCTGTTTTTT
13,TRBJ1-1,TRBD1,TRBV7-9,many,CASSPGGNTEAFF,TGTGCCAGCAGTCCAGGGGGGAACACTGAAGCTTTCTTT
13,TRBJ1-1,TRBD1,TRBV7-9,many,CASSPGGLTEAFF,TGTGCCAGCAGCCCAGGGGGCCTCACTGAAGCTTTCTTT
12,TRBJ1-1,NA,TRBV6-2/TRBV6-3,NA,CASRDVKAEAFF,TGTGCCAGCAGGGACGTAAAGGCTGAAGCTTTCTTT
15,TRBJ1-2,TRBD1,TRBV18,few,CASSPGQGINYGYTF,TGTGCCAGCTCACCGGGACAGGGAATTAACTATGGCTACACCTTC
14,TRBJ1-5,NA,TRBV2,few,CASSIGRVDQPQHF,TGTGCCAGCAGCATTGGGAGGGTGGATCAGCCCCAGCATTTT
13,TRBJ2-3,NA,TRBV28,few,CASSFPNVDTQYF,TGTGCCAGCAGTTTTCCCAATGTGGATACGCAGTATTTT
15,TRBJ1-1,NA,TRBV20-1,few,CSARVSGLPNTEAFF,TGCAGTGCTAGAGTCTCAGGCCTACCGAACACTGAAGCTTTCTTT
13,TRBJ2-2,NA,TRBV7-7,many,CASSLTGSGELFF,TGTGCTAGCAGCTTGACGGGATCCGGGGAGCTGTTTTTT
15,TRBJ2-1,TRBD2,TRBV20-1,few,CSATQAGSGYNEQFF,TGCAGTGCTACACAAGCGGGATCTGGCTACAATGAGCAGTTCTTC
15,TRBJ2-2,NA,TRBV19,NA,CASRRDSSNTGELFF,TGTGCCAGTAGGCGGGACTCGTCGAACACCGGGGAGCTGTTTTTT
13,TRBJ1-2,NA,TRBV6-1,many,CASRADSRGGYTF,TGTGCCAGCAGGGCGGACAGTCGGGGGGGCTACACCTTC
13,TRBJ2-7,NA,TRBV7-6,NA,CASSLTQQYEQYF,TGTGCCAGCAGCCTTACCCAACAATACGAGCAGTACTTC
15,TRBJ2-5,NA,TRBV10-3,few,CAIKSGDSDPGTQYF,TGTGCCATCAAATCGGGGGACAGCGACCCGGGGACCCAGTACTTC
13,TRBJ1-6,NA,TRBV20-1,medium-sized,CSAFQGVGSPLHF,TGCAGTGCTTTCCAGGGAGTAGGTTCACCCCTCCACTTT
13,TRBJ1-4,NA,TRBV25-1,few,CASVAGQGEKLFF,TGTGCCAGCGTGGCGGGGCAGGGTGAAAAACTGTTTTTT
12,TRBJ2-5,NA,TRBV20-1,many,CSAIGIGETQYF,TGCAGTGCTATTGGGATAGGCGAGACCCAGTACTTC
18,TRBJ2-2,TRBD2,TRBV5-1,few,CASSLVPLAGGNTGELFF,TGCGCCAGCAGCCTAGTACCCCTAGCGGGAGGAAACACCGGGGAGCTGTTTTTT
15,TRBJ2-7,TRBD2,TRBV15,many,CATSISGDGSYEQYF,TGTGCCACCAGCATTAGCGGGGATGGATCCTACGAGCAGTACTTC
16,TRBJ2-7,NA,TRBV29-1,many,CSVGGAEGPLTYEQYF,TGCAGCGTTGGGGGGGCTGAGGGGCCACTAACCTACGAGCAGTACTTC
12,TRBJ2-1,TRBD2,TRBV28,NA,CASSLLRGRQFF,TGTGCCAGCAGTTTATTGCGCGGGAGGCAGTTCTTC
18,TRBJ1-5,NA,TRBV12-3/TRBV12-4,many,CASSLEGRKEGYNQPQHF,TGTGCCAGCAGTTTAGAGGGTCGGAAAGAGGGTTACAATCAGCCCCAGCATTTT
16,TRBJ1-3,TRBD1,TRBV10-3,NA,CAISENRQGAGNTIYF,TGTGCCATCAGTGAGAATAGACAGGGGGCTGGAAACACCATATATTTT
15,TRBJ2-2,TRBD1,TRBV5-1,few,CASSPWTTGAGELFF,TGCGCCAGCAGCCCATGGACCACAGGGGCCGGGGAGCTGTTTTTT
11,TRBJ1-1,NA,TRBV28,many,CASSFRREAFF,TGTGCCAGCAGTTTTAGGCGGGAAGCTTTCTTT
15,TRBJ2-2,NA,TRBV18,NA,CASSPRGLRTGELFF,TGTGCCAGCTCACCACGGGGGCTTCGCACCGGGGAGCTGTTTTTT
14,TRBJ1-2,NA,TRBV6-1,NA,CASSTPGGTNGYTF,TGTGCCAGCAGTACCCCCGGAGGGACAAATGGCTACACCTTC
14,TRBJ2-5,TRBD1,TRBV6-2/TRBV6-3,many,CAISRTGGAETQYF,TGTGCCATCTCAAGGACAGGGGGCGCAGAGACCCAGTACTTC
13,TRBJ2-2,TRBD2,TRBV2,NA,CASGGEDTGELFF,TGTGCCAGCGGGGGGGAGGACACCGGGGAGCTGTTTTTT
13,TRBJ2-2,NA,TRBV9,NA,CASSVASAGELFF,TGTGCCAGCAGCGTAGCTAGCGCCGGGGAGCTGTTTTTT
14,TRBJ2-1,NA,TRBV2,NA,CASSERINYNEQFF,TGTGCCAGCAGTGAAAGGATAAACTACAATGAGCAGTTCTTC
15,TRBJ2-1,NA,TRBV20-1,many,CSARDFSTTYNEQFF,TGCAGTGCTAGAGATTTTAGCACCACATACAATGAGCAGTTCTTC
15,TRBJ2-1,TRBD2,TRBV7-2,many,CASSSGTSSYNEQFF,TGTGCCAGCAGCTCCGGGACTAGCTCCTACAATGAGCAGTTCTTC
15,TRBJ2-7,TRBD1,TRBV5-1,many,CASSLTTGGNSEQYF,TGCGCCAGCAGCCTCACGACAGGGGGTAACTCCGAGCAGTACTTC
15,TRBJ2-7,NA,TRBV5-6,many,CASSLEGGLPSEQYF,TGTGCCAGCAGCTTGGAAGGTGGACTACCCTCCGAGCAGTACTTC
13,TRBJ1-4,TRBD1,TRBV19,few,CATTVEGQQKLFF,TGTGCCACCACCGTTGAGGGACAGCAAAAACTGTTTTTT
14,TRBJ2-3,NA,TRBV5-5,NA,CASSFSPQTDTQYF,TGTGCCAGCAGCTTTAGCCCGCAAACAGATACGCAGTATTTT
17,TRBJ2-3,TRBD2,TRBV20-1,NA,CSATPSGLAGEVDTQYF,TGCAGTGCTACCCCCTCGGGGCTAGCGGGAGAAGTAGATACGCAGTATTTT
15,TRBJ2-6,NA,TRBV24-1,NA,CATSDPGFGANVLTF,TGTGCCACCAGTGATCCAGGGTTTGGGGCCAACGTCCTGACTTTC
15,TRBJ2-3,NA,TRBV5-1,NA,CASSLYVDLTDTQYF,TGCGCCAGCAGCTTGTATGTGGACCTCACAGATACGCAGTATTTT
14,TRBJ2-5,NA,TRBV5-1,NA,CASSSGQPPETQYF,TGCGCCAGCAGCTCGGGACAACCTCCGGAGACCCAGTACTTC
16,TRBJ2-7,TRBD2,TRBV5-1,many,CASSPAGTNNYYEQYF,TGCGCCAGCAGCCCCGCCGGGACTAACAACTACTACGAGCAGTACTTC
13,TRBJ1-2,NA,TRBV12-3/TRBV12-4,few,CASNGRGNYGYTF,TGTGCCAGCAATGGAAGGGGGAACTATGGCTACACCTTC
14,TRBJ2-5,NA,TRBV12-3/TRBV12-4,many,CASSPGTTQETQYF,TGTGCCAGCAGTCCCGGGACAACTCAAGAGACCCAGTACTTC
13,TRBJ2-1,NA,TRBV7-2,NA,CASSSHRRGEQFF,TGTGCCAGCAGTTCCCACAGGCGGGGTGAGCAGTTCTTC